A selection of T cell receptor beta chains follows, all from one sample in a study of blood T cell repertoires in COVID-19. TCRdb's table, derived via immunoSEQ multiplex PCR, lists solely in-frame clones and lacks some. The sample has some 260,000 clones; approximately 88% are singletons. Sequencing was performed on peripheral blood. These receptors were taken from a woman in her twenties or thirties with COVID-19, enrolled during active disease. Each CDR3 is given with its conserved first and last residue. D genes are given only for firm matches. Size tells how often a clone was seen (once, few, many) or the class of an expanded clone, and some rows leave it out.

>.|16|TRBV18|.|TRBJ2-1
CASSPSPASSYNEQFF
TGTGCCAGCTCACCGAGCCCTGCGAGCTCCTACAATGAGCAGTTCTTC
>.|13|TRBV11-2|few|TRBJ1-6
CASSPDSYSPLHF
TGTGCCAGCAGCCCGGACAGCTATTCACCCCTCCACTTT
>TRBD2|18|TRBV5-1|.|TRBJ2-3
CASSLFSSGGMSTDTQYF
TGCGCCAGCAGCTTGTTCTCTAGCGGGGGGATGAGCACAGATACGCAGTATTTT
>.|16|TRBV5-6|.|TRBJ1-6
CASSLETGSYNSPLHF
TGTGCCAGCAGCTTAGAGACAGGCTCCTATAATTCACCCCTCCACTTT
>TRBD1|18|TRBV7-9|.|TRBJ1-2
CASSYDSGGGQGTYGYTF
TGTGCCAGCAGTTATGATAGCGGAGGGGGACAGGGGACCTATGGCTACACCTTC
>TRBD1|13|TRBV7-6|.|TRBJ2-5
CASSLDRGQTQYF
TGTGCCAGCAGCTTAGACAGGGGACAGACCCAGTACTTC
>.|15|TRBV5-1|.|TRBJ2-3
CASSLRGEGTDTQYF
TGCGCCAGCAGCCTTCGCGGAGAAGGCACAGATACGCAGTATTTT
>.|12|TRBV11-2|.|TRBJ2-7
CASSLDGYEQYF
TGTGCCAGCAGCTTAGACGGCTACGAGCAGTACTTC
>.|15|TRBV6-1|.|TRBJ2-1
CASSEEGGTYNEQFF
TGTGCCAGCAGTGAAGAGGGGGGGACCTACAATGAGCAGTTCTTC
>.|16|TRBV19|.|TRBJ2-7
CASSLSSGRSEYEQYF
TGTGCCAGTAGTCTCTCCTCGGGGAGGTCGGAGTACGAGCAGTACTTC
>.|13|TRBV18|.|TRBJ2-5
CASSSSGKETQYF
TGTGCCAGCTCGTCCAGCGGAAAAGAGACCCAGTACTTC
>.|13|TRBV9|.|TRBJ2-3
CASSVETSDTQYF
TGTGCCAGCAGCGTAGAGACTTCAGATACGCAGTATTTT
>.|14|TRBV3-1/TRBV3-2|.|TRBJ1-3
CASSQGTSGNTIYF
TGTGCCAGCAGCCAAGGGACATCTGGAAACACCATATATTTT
>TRBD1|11|TRBV23-1|.|TRBJ2-1
CASRTPGGMFF
TGCGCCAGCAGGACACCAGGGGGCATGTTCTTC